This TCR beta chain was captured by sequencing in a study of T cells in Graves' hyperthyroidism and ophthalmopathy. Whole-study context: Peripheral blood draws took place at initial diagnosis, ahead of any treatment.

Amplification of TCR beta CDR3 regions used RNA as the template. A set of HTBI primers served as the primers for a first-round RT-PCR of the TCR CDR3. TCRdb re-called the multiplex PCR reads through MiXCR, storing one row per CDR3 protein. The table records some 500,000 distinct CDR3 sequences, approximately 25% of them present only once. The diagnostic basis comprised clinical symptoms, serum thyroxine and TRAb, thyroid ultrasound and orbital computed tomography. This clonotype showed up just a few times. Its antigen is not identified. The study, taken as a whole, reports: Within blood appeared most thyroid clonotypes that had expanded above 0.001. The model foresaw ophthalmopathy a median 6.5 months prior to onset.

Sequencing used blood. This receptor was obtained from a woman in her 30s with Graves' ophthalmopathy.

The CDR3 sequence is CASSSRNTLSYEQYF. CDR3 nucleotide sequence: TGTGCCAGCAGTTCGCGAAATACGCTCTCCTACGAGCAGTACTTC. The rearrangement links TRBV6-5 to TRBJ2-7; D unclear. V lost 4 bases and J 0 bases, leaving 13 bases between the germline ends. This CDR3 is 15 amino acids long. The germline gives CDR1 MNHEY, CDR2 SVGAGI.